The 6 T cell receptor beta chains listed next were all sequenced from one sample in a study of blood T cell repertoires in COVID-19. Libraries were prepared by immunoSEQ multiplex PCR; TCRdb keeps only in-frame clonotypes and omits some of them. Among fewer than 300,000 clones listed, approximately 91% were seen once. The source material was PBMCs or T cells enriched from blood (not recorded which). These TCRs come from a middle-aged woman with acute COVID-19.

This chain links TRBV5-4 with TRBJ2-2, with D possibly matching TRBD2 (6 bases). The V end lost 0 bases, the J end lost 3 bases, and 9 bases lay between the germline ends. Germline V lookup: CDR1 SGHNT, CDR2 YYREEE (reference sequence). The CDR3 length is 15 residues. CDR3 coding DNA: TGTGCCAGCAGCTTGGTGCGGGGAGACACCGGGGAGCTGTTTTTT. Its translation is CASSLVRGDTGELFF.

The chain carries TRBV7-9 and TRBJ2-3; D call uncertain. The CDR3 has 15 residues. Germline CDR1 reads SEHNR; CDR2 reads FQNEAQ (reference sequence). Trimming removed 2 bases at V and 2 bases at J, with 11 bases between. As DNA, the CDR3 is TGTGCCAGCAGCTTAAATTCACAGTTCACAGATACGCAGTATTTT. This encodes CASSLNSQFTDTQYF.

The V gene is TRBV7-2, the J gene TRBJ2-2; no clear D. Germline V gene sequence: CDR1 SGHTA, CDR2 FQGNSA. This CDR3 has 12 amino acids. Trimming stripped 4 bases from V and 7 bases from J, with 7 bases between. As DNA, the CDR3 is TGTGCCAGCAGCTCAAGCGTCGGGGAGCTGTTTTTT. This sequence encodes CASSSSVGELFF. Based on the CDR3 plus reference TRBV7-2 and TRBJ2-2, the full variable domain is GAGVSQSPSNKVTEKGKDVELRCDPISGHTALYWYRQSLGQGLEFLIYFQGNSAPDKSGLPSDRFSAERTGGSVSTLTIQRTQQEDSAVYLCASSSSVGELFFGEGSRLTVL.

J is TRBJ2-3 and V is TRBV19, with 9 bases identical to TRBD1. Germline loops: CDR1 LNHDA, CDR2 SQIVND (reference sequence). Unmatched junction bases numbered 4, after V lost 5 bases and J lost 1 base. The CDR3 loop spans 15 amino acids. The DNA for the CDR3 is TGTGCCAGTAGTGACCGGGACAGGGGCACAGATACGCAGTATTTT. It encodes CASSDRDRGTDTQYF.

This chain joins TRBV30 and TRBJ1-1; TRBD1 matches at 10 bases. The V and J ends lost 3 bases and 6 bases, in that order; junction bases with no gene match: 10. The CDR3 contains 15 residues. From germline, CDR1 is GTSNPN and CDR2 SVGIG (reference sequence). CDR3: CAWRARTGGEAEAFF. For the CDR3, the DNA is TGTGCCTGGAGGGCAAGGACAGGGGGGGAAGCTGAAGCTTTCTTT.

The chain links TRBV30 to TRBJ1-4; D gene unclear. Between the trimmed V and J ends, which lost 1 base and 2 bases, there was a span of 5 bases. The CDR3 has 13 residues. Germline lookup yields CDR1 GTSNPN and CDR2 SVGIG (reference sequence). The CDR3 DNA sequence: TGTGCCTGGAGTGGTGGCACTAATGAAAAACTGTTTTTT. It translates to CAWSGGTNEKLFF.